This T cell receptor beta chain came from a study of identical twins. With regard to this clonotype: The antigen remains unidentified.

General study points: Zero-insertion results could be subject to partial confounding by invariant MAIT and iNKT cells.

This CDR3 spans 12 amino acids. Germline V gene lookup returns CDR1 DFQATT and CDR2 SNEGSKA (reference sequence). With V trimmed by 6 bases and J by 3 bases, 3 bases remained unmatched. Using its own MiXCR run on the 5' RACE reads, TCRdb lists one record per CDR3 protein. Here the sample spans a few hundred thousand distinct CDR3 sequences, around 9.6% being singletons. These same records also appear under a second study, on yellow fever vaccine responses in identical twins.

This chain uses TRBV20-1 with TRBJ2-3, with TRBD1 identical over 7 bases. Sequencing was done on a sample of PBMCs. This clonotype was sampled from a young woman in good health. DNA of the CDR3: TGCAGTGCCGCGACAGGGACAGATACGCAGTATTTT. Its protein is CSAATGTDTQYF.